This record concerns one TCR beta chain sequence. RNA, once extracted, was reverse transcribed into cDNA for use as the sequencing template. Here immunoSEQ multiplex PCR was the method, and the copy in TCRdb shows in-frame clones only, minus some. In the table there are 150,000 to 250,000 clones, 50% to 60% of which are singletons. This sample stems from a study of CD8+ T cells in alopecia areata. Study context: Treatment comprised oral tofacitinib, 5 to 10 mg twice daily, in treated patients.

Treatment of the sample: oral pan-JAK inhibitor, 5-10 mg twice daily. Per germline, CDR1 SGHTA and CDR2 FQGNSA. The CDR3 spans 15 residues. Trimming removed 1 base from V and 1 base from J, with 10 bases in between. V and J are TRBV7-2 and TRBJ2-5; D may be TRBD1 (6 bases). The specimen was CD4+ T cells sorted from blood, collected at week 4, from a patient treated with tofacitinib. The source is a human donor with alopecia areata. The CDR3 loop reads CASSLGQGFQETQYF. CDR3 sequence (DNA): TGTGCCAGCAGCTTAGGGCAGGGGTTCCAAGAGACCCAGTACTTC.